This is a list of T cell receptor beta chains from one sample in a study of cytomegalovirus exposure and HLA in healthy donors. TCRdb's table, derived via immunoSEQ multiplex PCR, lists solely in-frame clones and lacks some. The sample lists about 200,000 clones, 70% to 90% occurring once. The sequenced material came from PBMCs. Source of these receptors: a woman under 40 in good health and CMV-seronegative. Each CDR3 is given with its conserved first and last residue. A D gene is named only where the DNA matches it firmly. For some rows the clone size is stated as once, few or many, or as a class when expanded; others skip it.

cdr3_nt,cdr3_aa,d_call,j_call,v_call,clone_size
TGTGCCAGCAGTGCGCCGGGACACGGGGAGAACAATGAGCAGTTCTTC,CASSAPGHGENNEQFF,-,TRBJ2-1,TRBV2,-
TGTGCCAGCAGCGAATACGGGGGACTCACAGATACGCAGTATTTT,CASSEYGGLTDTQYF,-,TRBJ2-3,TRBV9,-
TGCGCCAGCAGCTCCCAACTAGCGGGGGGGTACAATGAGCAGTTCTTC,CASSSQLAGGYNEQFF,TRBD2,TRBJ2-1,TRBV5-1,-
TGTGCCAGCAGCGTAGGTATAGAGGCCGATAGCTATGGCTACACCTTC,CASSVGIEADSYGYTF,-,TRBJ1-2,TRBV9,-
TGCGCCAGCAGCTTGGGAACAGGTTACTCCTACAATGAGCAGTTCTTC,CASSLGTGYSYNEQFF,-,TRBJ2-1,TRBV5-1,-
TGTGCTAGCAACTGCCCCCTAGCGGGGCAAGAGACCCAGTACTTC,CASNCPLAGQETQYF,TRBD2,TRBJ2-5,TRBV7-7,-
TGTGCCAGCAGCTTCGGACAGCAAGAGACCCAGTACTTC,CASSFGQQETQYF,-,TRBJ2-5,TRBV5-6,-
TGCAGCGTTAAAAGGACAGGGGGAGAGAATGAGCAGTTCTTC,CSVKRTGGENEQFF,TRBD1,TRBJ2-1,TRBV29-1,-
TGTGCCAGCAGCTTTGCGGGCCCGGACGCGAGTACCCAGTACTTC,CASSFAGPDASTQYF,-,TRBJ2-5,TRBV11-2,-
TGTGCCAGCAGCTTAAATGTAGGCAGGGAAGAGACCCAGTACTTC,CASSLNVGREETQYF,-,TRBJ2-5,TRBV7-8,-
TGTGCCAGCAGTCGGGACAGGACCGGCGGCGAGCAGTACTTC,CASSRDRTGGEQYF,TRBD1,TRBJ2-7,TRBV6-6,-
TGTGCCAGCAGTTTATTAAGCGGCCTACCCTACGAGCAGTACTTC,CASSLLSGLPYEQYF,-,TRBJ2-7,TRBV27,-
TGTGCCAGCAGCGTCAGGATGGGGGGGGAAGCTTTCTTT,CASSVRMGGEAFF,-,TRBJ1-1,TRBV7-2,-
TGTGCCAGCAGTCCGGGGGACAGGGGTTTTTTAGCTTTCTTT,CASSPGDRGFLAFF,TRBD1,TRBJ1-1,TRBV6-6,-
TGTGCCAGCAGCCATGACAGCTCCTACGAGCAGTACTTC,CASSHDSSYEQYF,-,TRBJ2-7,TRBV6-6,-
TGCGCCAGCAGCCTCGAGTCCGGGGGGGCCTACAATGAGCAGTTCTTC,CASSLESGGAYNEQFF,TRBD2,TRBJ2-1,TRBV5-1,-
TGTGCCAGCAGCTTAACGGGACAGAGATCAGCTTACGAGCAGTACTTC,CASSLTGQRSAYEQYF,TRBD1,TRBJ2-7,TRBV7-9,once
TGTGCCAGTAGCATTTCAGGGGGAAGCTATGGCTACACCTTC,CASSISGGSYGYTF,TRBD1,TRBJ1-2,TRBV19,-
TGTGCCAGCAGGAATCCGGGACAGAGCGGGTTCAGCTCCTACGAGCAGTACTTC,CASRNPGQSGFSSYEQYF,-,TRBJ2-7,TRBV11-2,few
TGTGCCAGTAGTCCGGAACCGATCGGGACAGGCTACCACGAGCAGTACTTC,CASSPEPIGTGYHEQYF,TRBD1,TRBJ2-7,TRBV19,-
TGTGCCAGCCGACAGACTTCCCTCTACAATGAGCAGTTCTTC,CASRQTSLYNEQFF,-,TRBJ2-1,TRBV7-8,-
TGTGCCACCAACACAGGGGGCGCTCCCCGGGGGCAGTACTTC,CATNTGGAPRGQYF,TRBD1,TRBJ2-7,TRBV28,-
TGTGCCAGCAGCTCAACCAGGTCCTTGGGGGGGGAGACCCAGTACTTC,CASSSTRSLGGETQYF,TRBD2,TRBJ2-5,TRBV7-9,-
TGTGCCAGCAGCTGGCAGACTAGTGGAGAGACCCAGTACTTC,CASSWQTSGETQYF,-,TRBJ2-5,TRBV7-2,-
TGTGCCAGCAGCCAAGAACTGGCGAGGAATGAGCAGTTCTTC,CASSQELARNEQFF,-,TRBJ2-1,TRBV14,once
TGTGCCAGCAGTCACTCACCCGGGAATAAAGAGACCCAGTACTTC,CASSHSPGNKETQYF,-,TRBJ2-5,TRBV27,once
TGTGCCAGCAGCCGTCCCGGGACAGGTGCGGGCACTGAAGCTTTCTTT,CASSRPGTGAGTEAFF,TRBD1,TRBJ1-1,TRBV27,-
TGTGCCAGCAGCTTAGTTCGGCGGGAGAACACCGGGGAGCTGTTTTTT,CASSLVRRENTGELFF,-,TRBJ2-2,TRBV7-6,-
TGTGCCAGCAGCGTCGGGGCTAGCGCATACACAGATACGCAGTATTTT,CASSVGASAYTDTQYF,-,TRBJ2-3,TRBV9,-
TGTGCCAGCATCCACACCAACCCCCCCCGGGAGGACCCCGAGCAGTACTTC,CASIHTNPPREDPEQYF,TRBD2,TRBJ2-7,TRBV7-3,-
TGTGCCAGCAGCCCGGGACAGGGTTGGGGTGAAAAACTGTTTTTT,CASSPGQGWGEKLFF,TRBD1,TRBJ1-4,TRBV28,few
TGTGCCAGCAGGCGGACAGATACGCAGTATTTT,CASRRTDTQYF,-,TRBJ2-3,TRBV7-2,-
TGTGCCAGCAGTTTCCGAGGACAGTTCTCTGGAAACACCATATATTTT,CASSFRGQFSGNTIYF,-,TRBJ1-3,TRBV28,once